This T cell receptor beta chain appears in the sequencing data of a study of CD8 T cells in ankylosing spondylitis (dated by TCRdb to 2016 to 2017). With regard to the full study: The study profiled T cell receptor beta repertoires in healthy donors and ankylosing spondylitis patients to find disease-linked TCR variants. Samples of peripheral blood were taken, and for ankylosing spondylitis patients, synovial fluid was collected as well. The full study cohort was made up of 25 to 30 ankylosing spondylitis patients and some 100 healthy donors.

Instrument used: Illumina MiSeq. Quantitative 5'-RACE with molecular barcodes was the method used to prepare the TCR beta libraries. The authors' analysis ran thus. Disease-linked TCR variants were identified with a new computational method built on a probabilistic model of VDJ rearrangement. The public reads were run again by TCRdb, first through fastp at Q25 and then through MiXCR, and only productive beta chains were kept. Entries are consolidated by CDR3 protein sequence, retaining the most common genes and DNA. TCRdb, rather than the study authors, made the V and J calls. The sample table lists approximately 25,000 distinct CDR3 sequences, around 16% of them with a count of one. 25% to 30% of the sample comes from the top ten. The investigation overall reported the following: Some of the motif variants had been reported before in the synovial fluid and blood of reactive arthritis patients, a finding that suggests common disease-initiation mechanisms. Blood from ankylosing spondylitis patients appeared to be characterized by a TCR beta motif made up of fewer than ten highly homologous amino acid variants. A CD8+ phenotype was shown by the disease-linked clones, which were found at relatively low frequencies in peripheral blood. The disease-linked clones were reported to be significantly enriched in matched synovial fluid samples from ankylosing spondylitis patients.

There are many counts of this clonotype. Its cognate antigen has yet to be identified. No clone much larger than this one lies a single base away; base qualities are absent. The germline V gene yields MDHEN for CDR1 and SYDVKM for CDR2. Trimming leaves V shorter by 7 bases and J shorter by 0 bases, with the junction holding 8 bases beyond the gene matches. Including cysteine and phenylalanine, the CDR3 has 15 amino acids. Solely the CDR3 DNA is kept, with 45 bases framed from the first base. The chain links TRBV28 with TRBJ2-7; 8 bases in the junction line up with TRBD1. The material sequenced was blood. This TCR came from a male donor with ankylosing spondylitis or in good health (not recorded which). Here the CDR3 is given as CASTDRGESSYEQYF. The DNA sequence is TGTGCCAGCACTGACAGGGGAGAGAGCTCCTACGAGCAGTACTTC.